The 21 T cell receptor beta chains listed next were all sequenced from one sample in a study of OX40 agonist ivuxolimab in advanced cancers. Produced via immunoSEQ multiplex PCR; TCRdb's table is partial and in-frame only. The sample consists of fewer than 90,000 clones, about nine tenths of them appearing once. Sequencing was performed on CD4+ or CD8+ T cells sorted from blood, taken in a trial of the OX40 agonist ivuxolimab. The source of these receptors is an adult with an advanced solid tumor such as melanoma, head and neck, liver or kidney cancer.

This clone was found a few times. The genes are TRBV11-3 and TRBJ2-1; perhaps TRBD1 as D (5 bases). From germline, CDR1 is SGHNT and CDR2 YENEEA. Trimming pared 0 bases from V and 2 bases from J, leaving 8 bases between. This CDR3 has 15 amino acids. The CDR3: CASSLDQGPYNEQFF. CDR3 in DNA: TGTGCCAGCAGCTTAGATCAGGGCCCCTACAATGAGCAGTTCTTC.

The V call is TRBV28, the J call TRBJ2-5, with D possibly TRBD1 on 6 matching bases. V lost 5 bases and J 5 bases, leaving 18 bases between the germline ends. Germline CDR1 is MDHEN and CDR2 is SYDVKM. The CDR3 contains 15 residues. The CDR3 sequence is CASSLPSGGRETQYF. The DNA for the CDR3 is TGTGCCAGCAGTCTCCCTTCTGGGGGCAGGGAGACCCAGTACTTC.

The V and J genes are TRBV7-2 and TRBJ2-1; 7 nucleotides line up with TRBD2. Losses at the gene ends were 1 base for V and 7 bases for J; bases not matched to a gene: 4. The germline V gene has CDR1 SGHTA and CDR2 FQGNSA. This CDR3 contains 14 residues. The CDR3 DNA sequence: TGTGCCAGCAGCTTAGGCGGGAGTATGAATGAGCAGTTCTTC. Protein sequence: CASSLGGSMNEQFF.

The chain uses TRBV4-2 and TRBJ2-7, with TRBD2 as a possible D gene (7 bases). V was shortened by 1 base and J by 7 bases, with 17 bases between the two germline ends. This CDR3 spans 15 amino acids. Germline V gene lookup returns CDR1 LGHNA and CDR2 YNFKEQ. The DNA for the CDR3 is TGTGCCAGCAGCCAAGTCGCGGGAAAGGGGGGGGAGCAGTACTTC. Translated: CASSQVAGKGGEQYF.

This clone has a single count. This chain links TRBV19 with TRBJ2-2; no firm D call. V was shortened by 8 bases and J by 7 bases, with 11 bases between the two germline ends. The CDR3 sequence is 12 residues long. Germline assignment: CDR1 LNHDA and CDR2 SQIVND (reference sequence). The CDR3 spells CASAPGDGELFF. CDR3 coding DNA: TGTGCCAGTGCCCCTGGTGACGGGGAGCTGTTTTTT.

V gene TRBV7-8 combines with J gene TRBJ2-1; D might be TRBD2 (5 bases). V shed 4 bases and J shed 7 bases, with 20 bases lying between them. The germline V gene has CDR1 SGHVS and CDR2 FQNEAQ. This CDR3 is 16 amino acids long. The CDR3 nucleotides read TGTGCCAGCAGCTCACCGAGAGGCATTAGGAGGAATGAGCAGTTCTTC. Its translation is CASSSPRGIRRNEQFF.

About this clone: Other DNA sequences within the sample encode an identical CDR3. The V gene is TRBV11-2, the J gene TRBJ2-1; D remains ambiguous. The germline V and J ends were trimmed by 1 base and 1 base, with 5 bases remaining between them. Germline CDR1 SGHAT, CDR2 FQNNGV. This CDR3 contains 14 residues. The CDR3 loop reads CASSLGGSYNEQFF. The CDR3 DNA follows: TGTGCCAGCAGCTTAGGAGGTTCCTACAATGAGCAGTTCTTC.

The chain's CDR3 is CASRRQLFEGYTF. The CDR3 DNA is TGTGCCAGCAGGAGACAGCTCTTTGAGGGCTACACCTTC. The chain joins TRBV6-5 to TRBJ1-2; a possible D gene is TRBD1 (5 bases). V lost 6 bases to trimming and J lost 8 bases, with 16 bases between them. This CDR3 comprises 13 residues. Germline CDR1 MNHEY, CDR2 SVGAGI.

In this sample, this clone turned up once. The chain couples TRBV7-9 to TRBJ1-4, with 10 bases fitting TRBD1. V lost 1 base to trimming and J lost 3 bases; unmatched junction nucleotides: 2. Germline V gene lookup returns CDR1 SEHNR and CDR2 FQNEAQ (reference sequence). The CDR3 is 16 amino acids. The CDR3 protein is CASSLGQGASNEKLFF. The DNA of the CDR3 is TGTGCCAGCAGCTTAGGACAGGGGGCGTCTAATGAAAAACTGTTTTTT.

The chain carries TRBV7-8 and TRBJ1-4; no clear D gene. The CDR3 is 13 residues long. V was clipped by 1 base and J by 7 bases, with 7 bases between them. Germline loops: CDR1 SGHVS, CDR2 FQNEAQ. The CDR3 reads CASSLGEVEKLFF. The CDR3 coding sequence is TGTGCCAGCAGCTTAGGGGAAGTTGAAAAACTGTTTTTT. The variable domain in full, completed from reference TRBV7-8 and TRBJ1-4, reads GAGVSQSPRYKVAKRGQDVALRCDPISGHVSLFWYQQALGQGPEFLTYFQNEAQLDKSGLPSDRFFAERPEGSVSTLKIQRTQQEDSAVYLCASSLGEVEKLFFGSGTQLSVL.

The rearrangement joins TRBV19 to TRBJ2-2; D is uncertain. There are 13 residues in the CDR3. V was pared by 4 bases and J by 3 bases, with 6 bases between. Germline V gene sequence: CDR1 LNHDA, CDR2 SQIVND (reference sequence). The CDR3 protein is CASSTSDTGELFF. DNA for the CDR3: TGTGCCAGTAGTACCAGTGACACCGGGGAGCTGTTTTTT.

This sequence joins TRBV2 and TRBJ1-2; 7 nucleotides match TRBD1. There are 16 residues in the CDR3. V shed 6 bases, J shed 3 bases, and the junction held 13 bases outside the gene matches. CDR1 and CDR2 (germline): SNHLY, FYNNEI. CDR3 nucleotides: TGTGCCAGCAGCCCCGGGACAGCAAACAGAGACTATGGCTACACCTTC. This gives the protein CASSPGTANRDYGYTF. The whole variable domain, remainder taken from reference TRBV2 and TRBJ1-2, is EPEVTQTPSHQVTQMGQEVILRCVPISNHLYFYWYRQILGQKVEFLVSFYNNEISEKSEIFDDQFSVERPDGSNFTLKIRSTKLEDSAMYFCASSPGTANRDYGYTFGSGTRLTVV.

CDR3 sequence: CASSVVGLAGANEQYF. CDR3 bases: TGTGCCAGCAGCGTAGTAGGACTAGCGGGAGCGAACGAGCAGTACTTC. The genes are TRBV9 and TRBJ2-7; 13 bases align to TRBD2. The CDR3 consists of 16 residues. Germline CDR1 SGDLS, CDR2 YYNGEE. The V gene end was trimmed by 0 bases and the J gene end by 5 bases; junction bases not matched to a gene: 5.

This clone was observed a single time. The J gene is TRBJ2-1, the V gene TRBV4-1; a weak D match, TRBD2 (6 bases). Germline V gene data show CDR1 as MGHRA and CDR2 as YSYEKL. CDR3 length: 15 amino acids. The germline V and J ends were trimmed by 1 base and 12 bases, with 19 bases remaining between them. The CDR3 bases are TGCGCCAGCAGCCAAGGCATGGAGGGAAGTTATGTGCAGTTCTTC. Protein sequence: CASSQGMEGSYVQFF.

The V gene is TRBV28, the J gene TRBJ2-7, with 8 bases lining up with TRBD2. The germline V gene encodes CDR1 MDHEN and CDR2 SYDVKM. The length of the CDR3 is 14 residues. With V trimmed by 8 bases and J by 0 bases, 6 bases remained unmatched. CDR3 loop: CASLSGVSSYEQYF. The CDR3 region has the DNA TGTGCCAGCCTTAGCGGGGTTAGCTCCTACGAGCAGTACTTC. Looking up the rest from reference TRBV28 and TRBJ2-7 gives the full variable domain: DVKVTQSSRYLVKRTGEKVFLECVQDMDHENMFWYRQDPGLGLRLIYFSYDVKMKEKGDIPEGYSVSREKKERFSLILESASTNQTSMYLCASLSGVSSYEQYFGPGTRLTVT.

The chain joins TRBV5-6 to TRBJ1-3; D perhaps matches TRBD1 (6 bases). Germline CDR1 is SGHDT and CDR2 is YYEEEE. Trimming removed 4 bases from V and 0 bases from J, with 23 bases in between. The CDR3 sequence is 19 residues long. This CDR3 reads CASSKPIVDRAGSGNTIYF. The CDR3 coding sequence is TGTGCCAGCAGCAAGCCAATCGTGGACAGAGCAGGCTCTGGAAACACCATATATTTT.

The chain couples TRBV12-5 to TRBJ2-3, with TRBD2 matching 10 bases. Germline loops: CDR1 LGHNT, CDR2 FRNRAP. The CDR3 has 15 residues. The V and J ends lost 6 bases and 8 bases, in that order; junction bases with no gene match: 11. The CDR3 region is CASGTIPSGRSTQYF. Here the CDR3 DNA reads TGTGCTAGTGGGACCATTCCTAGCGGGAGAAGTACGCAGTATTTT.

The chain joins TRBV5-6 to TRBJ2-1; unclear D gene. Per the germline V gene, CDR1 is SGHDT and CDR2 is YYEEEE. The CDR3 sequence is 14 residues long. V gave up 1 base and J gave up 7 bases, with 12 bases separating them. The CDR3 loop is CASSLRGGGNEQFF. The DNA for the CDR3 is TGTGCCAGCAGCTTGAGAGGTGGTGGGAATGAGCAGTTCTTC.

The J gene is TRBJ2-5, the V gene TRBV6-6, with D possibly matching TRBD1 (6 bases). The tail of the sequence fits TRBJ2-7 better, so the J call may be wrong. The CDR3 consists of 15 residues. Germline values: CDR1 MNHNY, CDR2 SVGAGI (reference sequence). CDR3 sequence (DNA): TGTGCCAGCAGCAGAAAACAGGGTCTAAGAAACGAGCAGTACTTC. Translation: CASSRKQGLRNEQYF.

The chain recombines TRBV4-1 with TRBJ1-3; the match to TRBD1 covers 7 bases. With V trimmed by 0 bases and J by 2 bases, 4 bases remained unmatched. CDR1 is MGHRA, CDR2 YSYEKL, per germline. The CDR3 is made up of 16 amino acids. The CDR3 DNA follows: TGCGCCAGCAGCCAAGAAGGGGGCAACGCTGGAAACACCATATATTTT. This gives the protein CASSQEGGNAGNTIYF.

The CDR3 DNA reads TGTGCCAGCAGTGAATATGGGTCGGGGGGTGGAACTGAAGCTTTCTTT. This sequence encodes CASSEYGSGGGTEAFF. J is TRBJ1-1 and V is TRBV6-1, with a possible D match to TRBD1 (5 bases). This CDR3 has 16 residues. Deletions cut 2 bases from V and 5 bases from J, with 18 bases between. CDR1 is MNHNS and CDR2 is SASEGT in the germline V gene.